Sequencing of this TCR beta chain was carried out in a study of graft-versus-host responses after intestinal transplantation. Across the whole study: Recipients underwent multivisceral, liver-intestinal, or isolated intestinal transplants. After anti-thymocyte globulin induction, recipients took tacrolimus and steroids for 3 to 4 years.

Profiled with immunoSEQ multiplex PCR; TCRdb holds only in-frame clones, not every one. The data show over 85,000 clones, just over 90% seen once. As for this clone: Its antigen is not identified.

There are 14 residues in the CDR3. Germline-derived CDR1 and CDR2 are SGDLS and YYNGEE. V shed 3 bases and J 2 bases; nucleotides not matched to a gene: 5. The TCR originated in a human donor who received an intestinal transplant. The sample in question was unstimulated CD8+ T cells sorted from spleen or lymph node cells, obtained before intestinal transplant. The rearrangement joins TRBV9 to TRBJ2-7, with 7 bases lining up with TRBD2. This chain's CDR3 is CASSGGGGAYEQYF. Written as DNA, the CDR3 is TGTGCCAGCAGCGGTGGGGGGGGTGCCTACGAGCAGTACTTC.